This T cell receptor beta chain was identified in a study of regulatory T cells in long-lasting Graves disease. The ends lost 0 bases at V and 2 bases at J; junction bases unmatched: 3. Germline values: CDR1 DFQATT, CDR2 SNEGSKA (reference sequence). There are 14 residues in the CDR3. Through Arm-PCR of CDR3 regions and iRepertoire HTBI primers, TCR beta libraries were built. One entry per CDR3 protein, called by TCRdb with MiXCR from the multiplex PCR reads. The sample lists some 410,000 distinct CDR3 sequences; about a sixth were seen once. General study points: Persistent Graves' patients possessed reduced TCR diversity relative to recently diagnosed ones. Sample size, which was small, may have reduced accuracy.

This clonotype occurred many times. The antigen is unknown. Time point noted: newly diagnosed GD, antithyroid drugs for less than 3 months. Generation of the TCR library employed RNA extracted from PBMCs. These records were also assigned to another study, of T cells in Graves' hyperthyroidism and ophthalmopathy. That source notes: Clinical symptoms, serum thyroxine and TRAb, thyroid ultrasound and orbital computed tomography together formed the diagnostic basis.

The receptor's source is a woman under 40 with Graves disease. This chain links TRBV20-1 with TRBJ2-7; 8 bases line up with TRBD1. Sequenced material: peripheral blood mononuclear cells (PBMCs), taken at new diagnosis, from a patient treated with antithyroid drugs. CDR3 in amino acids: CSARDAQGAYEQYF. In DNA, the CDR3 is TGCAGTGCTAGAGATGCACAGGGGGCCTACGAGCAGTACTTC.